This TCR beta chain was retrieved from a study of read filtering for tumor transcriptome and immune sequencing. Overall study context: The cohort had about 16 men and under 15 women aged roughly 40 to 80, mean about 70 years.

In the case of this clonotype: Its specificity is unknown. A far bigger clonotype differs at one base, so this is likely a read error. This CDR3 is missing its conserved last phenylalanine or tryptophan, likely due to a read error.

CDR3 length: 12 residues. Germline V gene lookup returns CDR1 SGHVS and CDR2 FQNEAQ. Trimming left V 3 bases short and J 4 bases short, with 7 bases between. Whole-study results and caveats: This fraction held mixed bone marrow immune cells after CD138-negative sorting.

From roughly 400 ng of RNA, a library with molecular barcoded alpha/delta and beta/gamma adaptors was made. TCRdb re-called the reads through MiXCR, storing one row per CDR3 protein. In the table there are some 38,000 distinct CDR3 sequences, around 11% of which are singletons. This sequence joins TRBV7-8 and TRBJ2-7, with a tentative D call TRBD1 (6 bases). The receptor's source is a donor aged 40 or over with multiple myeloma. The sequenced sample consisted of a population of CD138-negative cells sorted from bone marrow. The CDR3 coding sequence is TGTGCCAGCAGCTTTCAGGGGTACGAGCAGTACTCC. Amino acids: CASSFQGYEQYS.